What follows are 18 T cell receptor beta chains derived from one specimen sequenced in a study of OX40 agonist ivuxolimab in advanced cancers. The library was made by the immunoSEQ multiplex PCR assay. Imported from immuneACCESS, the table was reduced by TCRdb to in-frame sequences with V and J called. These copies leave out some clones; in studies compared against another copy, an unresolved V gene accounts for under half, and the cause of the remainder is not known. For this sample there are 90,000 to 100,000 clones; 70% to 85% appear just once. The ten largest account for almost 1.5% of the sample. The sequences come from CD4+ or CD8+ T cells sorted from blood, collected in a trial of the OX40 agonist ivuxolimab. The receptors come from an adult with an advanced solid tumor such as melanoma, head and neck, liver or kidney cancer.

This clone has a handful of counts. This chain connects TRBV20-1 to TRBJ1-1; no reliable D call. The CDR3 runs 9 residues. The V end lost 1 base, the J end lost 6 bases, and 0 bases lay between the germline ends. Germline assignment: CDR1 DFQATT and CDR2 SNEGSKA (reference sequence). The DNA for the CDR3 is TGCAGTGCTAGAGCTGAAGCTTTCTTT. Protein product: CSARAEAFF.

This rearrangement joins TRBV6-5 to TRBJ2-7; tentatively, D is TRBD1 (6 bases). The V end lost 5 bases, the J end lost 3 bases, and 14 bases lay between the germline ends. CDR1 is MNHEY and CDR2 is SVGAGI in the germline V gene. The length of the CDR3 is 14 residues. The DNA for the CDR3 is TGTGCCAGCAGTGAAGAAACAGGGATCTACGAGCAGTACTTC. Its translation: CASSEETGIYEQYF.

The rearrangement uses TRBV18 and TRBJ1-1, with a possible D match to TRBD1 (6 bases). Germline CDR1 is KGHSH and CDR2 is LQKENI. V shed 0 bases and J shed 2 bases, with 13 bases lying between them. This CDR3 spans 16 amino acids. The CDR3, as DNA: TGTGCCAGCTCACCACCGAGAGAACAGGGAAACACTGAAGCTTTCTTT. This codes for CASSPPREQGNTEAFF.

V is TRBV6-6 and J is TRBJ1-1; D is undetermined. Germline V lookup: CDR1 MNHNY, CDR2 SVGAGI (reference sequence). CDR3 length: 12 amino acids. Trimming removed 2 bases from V and 8 bases from J, with 9 bases in between. CDR3 sequence (DNA): TGTGCCAGCAGTTACAACAGTGAGGAAGCTTTCTTT. Translating gives CASSYNSEEAFF.

J is TRBJ1-1 and V is TRBV9; D may be TRBD1 (6 bases). CDR3 length: 16 residues. Trimming cost V 0 bases and J 1 base, with 13 bases left between them. Looked up from germline, CDR1 is SGDLS and CDR2 is YYNGEE. CDR3 residues: CASSVGSGHQNTEAFF. The CDR3 coding sequence is TGTGCCAGCAGCGTAGGTTCGGGACACCAGAACACTGAAGCTTTCTTT. Supplemented by reference TRBV9 and TRBJ1-1, the full variable domain reads DSGVTQTPKHLITATGQRVTLRCSPRSGDLSVYWYQQSLDQGLQFLIQYYNGEERAKGNILERFSAQQFPDLHSELNLSSLELGDSALYFCASSVGSGHQNTEAFFGQGTRLTVV.

V is TRBV6-5 and J is TRBJ1-1, with D possibly matching TRBD1 (5 bases). Looked up from germline, CDR1 is MNHEY and CDR2 is SVGAGI. Trimming stripped 6 bases from V and 0 bases from J, with 11 bases between. The CDR3 spans 14 residues. The CDR3 protein is CASRMDNLNTEAFF. In nucleotides, the CDR3 is TGTGCCAGCAGAATGGACAATTTGAACACTGAAGCTTTCTTT.

This clone has only a few counts. V usage is TRBV5-5 and J usage is TRBJ1-6, with no clear D. Trimming pared 3 bases from V and 7 bases from J, leaving 5 bases between. This CDR3 has 12 residues. CDR1 is SGHKS and CDR2 is YYEKEE in the germline V gene (reference sequence). The CDR3 region is CASSWANSPLHF. CDR3 DNA: TGTGCCAGCAGCTGGGCCAATTCACCCCTCCACTTT.

This clone was recorded a few times. The V gene is TRBV5-1, the J gene TRBJ2-7, with 7 bases matching TRBD2. Germline CDR1 reads SGHRS; CDR2 reads YFSETQ. The V and J ends lost 2 bases and 0 bases, in that order; junction bases with no gene match: 2. The CDR3 has 14 amino acids. CDR3 bases: TGCGCCAGCAGCTTCGGGGGGTTCTCCTACGAGCAGTACTTC. It yields the protein CASSFGGFSYEQYF. Together with reference TRBV5-1 and TRBJ2-7, the CDR3 gives the full variable domain: KAGVTQTPRYLIKTRGQQVTLSCSPISGHRSVSWYQQTPGQGLQFLFEYFSETQRNKGNFPGRFSGRQFSNSRSEMNVSTLELGDSALYLCASSFGGFSYEQYFGPGTRLTVT.

The DNA for the CDR3 is TGTGCCAGCAGCTTAGCAGGGTTTGGAGATACGCAGTATTTT. Translation: CASSLAGFGDTQYF. The chain employs TRBV11-3 and TRBJ2-3, with D tentatively TRBD1 (5 bases). The CDR3 is made up of 14 amino acids. The V gene's germline CDR1 is SGHNT and CDR2 YENEEA. Trimming left V 1 base short and J 5 bases short, with 10 bases between.

The chain uses TRBV30 and TRBJ1-2; TRBD1 is a possible D gene (6 bases). V dropped 0 bases and J dropped 6 bases, with 11 bases sitting between them. This CDR3 spans 13 amino acids. CDR1 and CDR2 (germline): GTSNPN, SVGIG (reference sequence). CDR3 in amino acids: CAWSVPAGDGYTF. The DNA of the CDR3 is TGTGCCTGGAGTGTACCGGCAGGGGATGGCTACACCTTC. Supplemented by reference TRBV30 and TRBJ1-2, the full variable domain reads SQTIHQWPATLVQPVGSPLSLECTVEGTSNPNLYWYRQAAGRGLQLLFYSVGIGQISSEVPQNLSASRPQDRQFILSSKKLLLSDSGFYLCAWSVPAGDGYTFGSGTRLTVV.

This clone occurred once. V gene TRBV10-2 combines with J gene TRBJ2-3, with a possible D match to TRBD2 (6 bases). This CDR3 comprises 15 residues. Per the germline V gene, CDR1 is WSHSY and CDR2 is SAAADI. The ends were cut back, 6 bases at V and 0 bases at J, with 13 bases in the middle. The CDR3 sequence: CASRRRETSTDTQYF. DNA for the CDR3: TGCGCCAGCAGGCGCCGGGAGACGAGCACAGATACGCAGTATTTT.

This chain joins TRBV11-3 and TRBJ2-3; tentative D call: TRBD1 (5 bases). Trimming cost V 3 bases and J 6 bases, with 10 bases left between them. The V gene's germline CDR1 is SGHNT and CDR2 YENEEA. The CDR3 length is 13 residues. The DNA for the CDR3 is TGTGCCAGCAGCTTCCGACAGCAGGATACGCAGTATTTT. Translation gives CASSFRQQDTQYF.

The genes are TRBV20-1 and TRBJ1-2; D gene ambiguous. The CDR3 consists of 10 residues. Germline CDR1 is DFQATT and CDR2 is SNEGSKA (reference sequence). Between the trimmed V and J ends, which lost 5 bases and 5 bases, there was a span of 6 bases. The DNA for the CDR3 is TGCAGTGCTGGAAGGTATGGCTACACCTTC. Translation gives CSAGRYGYTF.

The chain is built from TRBV18 and TRBJ2-2; 10 nucleotides match TRBD2. V shed 3 bases and J 3 bases; nucleotides not matched to a gene: 4. Germline V gene lookup returns CDR1 KGHSH and CDR2 LQKENI. This CDR3 has 16 residues. CDR3 nucleotides: TGTGCCAGCTCACCCTTTCTAGCGGGAGACACCGGGGAGCTGTTTTTT. Translated, it gives CASSPFLAGDTGELFF.

This clone showed up just once. The CDR3 bases are TGTGCCTGGCAGACGGCCTCTAAAGAGACCCAGTACTTC. Amino acids: CAWQTASKETQYF. The chain uses TRBV30 and TRBJ2-5; D unclear. The ends were cut back, 5 bases at V and 3 bases at J, with 13 bases in the middle. The CDR3 totals 13 residues. Germline V CDR1 and CDR2: GTSNPN, SVGIG (reference sequence).

The chain is built from TRBV7-2 and TRBJ2-5; 7 nucleotides align to TRBD1. The V gene end was trimmed by 9 bases and the J gene end by 5 bases; junction bases not matched to a gene: 9. In germline, CDR1 is SGHTA, CDR2 FQGNSA. The CDR3 consists of 13 residues. The CDR3 loop reads CASQRGPIETQYF. The CDR3 nucleotides read TGTGCCAGTCAAAGGGGGCCCATCGAGACCCAGTACTTC.

The genes are TRBV4-3 and TRBJ2-1; D possibly corresponds to TRBD1 (5 bases). V gave up 0 bases and J gave up 7 bases, with 10 bases separating them. Per germline, CDR1 LGHNA and CDR2 YSLEER. The CDR3 is made up of 14 amino acids. CDR3 amino acids: CASSQEGAANEQFF. Written as DNA, the CDR3 is TGCGCCAGCAGCCAAGAAGGGGCGGCGAATGAGCAGTTCTTC.

This chain connects TRBV5-4 to TRBJ2-2; D is possibly TRBD1 (6 bases). Germline V gene data show CDR1 as SGHNT and CDR2 as YYREEE (reference sequence). This CDR3 has 16 residues. V was shortened by 5 bases and J by 2 bases, with 16 bases between the two germline ends. The CDR3: CASSSPGTLNTGELFF. The CDR3 DNA reads as TGTGCCAGCAGTTCGCCGGGGACACTTAACACCGGGGAGCTGTTTTTT.